These T cell receptor beta chains were read from a single sample in a study of blood T cell repertoires in COVID-19. Profiled with immunoSEQ multiplex PCR; TCRdb holds only in-frame clones, not every one. The data show hundreds of thousands of clones, about 90% seen once. Sequencing was done on a sample of peripheral blood. The source is a woman in her forties or fifties with COVID-19, enrolled during active disease. Each CDR3 is given with its conserved first and last residue. A D gene is named only where the DNA matches it firmly. For some rows the clone size is stated as once, few or many, or as a class when expanded; others skip it.

abundance: -
d_gene: TRBD2
j_gene: TRBJ2-7
v_gene: TRBV3-1/TRBV3-2
len: 15
CDR3aa: CASSQREVAGDEQYF
CDR3nt: TGTGCCAGCAGCCAACGGGAGGTAGCGGGAGACGAGCAGTACTTC

abundance: -
d_gene: TRBD1
j_gene: TRBJ2-5
v_gene: TRBV7-9
len: 14
CDR3aa: CASSPWTGRETQYF
CDR3nt: TGTGCCAGCAGCCCTTGGACAGGGCGGGAGACCCAGTACTTC

abundance: -
d_gene: TRBD1
j_gene: TRBJ2-1
v_gene: TRBV7-8
len: 13
CDR3aa: CASSLRQGSEQFF
CDR3nt: TGTGCCAGCAGCTTAAGACAGGGGAGTGAGCAGTTCTTC

abundance: -
d_gene: TRBD1
j_gene: TRBJ2-1
v_gene: TRBV30
len: 13
CDR3aa: CAWKYRGTSEQFF
CDR3nt: TGTGCCTGGAAGTACAGGGGTACCAGTGAGCAGTTCTTC

abundance: -
d_gene: TRBD2
j_gene: TRBJ2-5
v_gene: TRBV5-5
len: 15
CDR3aa: CASSYGTSGVETQYF
CDR3nt: TGTGCCAGCAGCTACGGGACTAGCGGGGTGGAGACCCAGTACTTC

abundance: -
d_gene: TRBD1
j_gene: TRBJ2-1
v_gene: TRBV7-9
len: 15
CDR3aa: CASRKDRGRVDEQFF
CDR3nt: TGTGCCAGCAGAAAAGACAGGGGGCGCGTCGATGAGCAGTTCTTC

abundance: many
d_gene: TRBD1
j_gene: TRBJ2-7
v_gene: TRBV19
len: 17
CDR3aa: CASSIRAGGASIYEQYF
CDR3nt: TGTGCCAGTAGTATCCGGGCAGGGGGCGCTTCTATCTACGAGCAGTACTTC

abundance: once
d_gene: TRBD1
j_gene: TRBJ1-5
v_gene: TRBV12-5
len: 18
CDR3aa: CASGSLLGQELGNQPQHF
CDR3nt: TGTGCTAGTGGTTCCCTGTTGGGACAGGAGTTGGGCAATCAGCCCCAGCATTTT

abundance: -
d_gene: -
j_gene: TRBJ2-7
v_gene: TRBV21-1
len: 16
CDR3aa: CASSKEGARGTYEQYF
CDR3nt: TGTGCCAGCAGCAAAGAAGGTGCCAGGGGAACCTACGAGCAGTACTTC

abundance: -
d_gene: TRBD1
j_gene: TRBJ1-5
v_gene: TRBV18
len: 15
CDR3aa: CASSPLGTGNQPQHF
CDR3nt: TGTGCCAGCTCACCCCTCGGGACAGGGAATCAGCCCCAGCATTTT

abundance: -
d_gene: -
j_gene: TRBJ1-4
v_gene: TRBV27
len: 15
CDR3aa: CASRRQVTTNEKLFF
CDR3nt: TGTGCCAGCAGGCGACAGGTTACAACTAATGAAAAACTGTTTTTT

abundance: -
d_gene: TRBD1
j_gene: TRBJ2-1
v_gene: TRBV7-3
len: 15
CDR3aa: CASSINRQGGNEQFF
CDR3nt: TGTGCCAGCAGCATTAATAGACAGGGTGGGAATGAGCAGTTCTTC

abundance: -
d_gene: TRBD2
j_gene: TRBJ2-1
v_gene: TRBV24-1
len: 16
CDR3aa: CATSDYTSGRGNEQFF
CDR3nt: TGTGCCACCAGTGATTATACGAGCGGGAGGGGGAATGAGCAGTTCTTC

abundance: -
d_gene: -
j_gene: TRBJ1-2
v_gene: TRBV25-1
len: 13
CDR3aa: CASSEVRGYGYTF
CDR3nt: TGTGCCAGCAGTGAGGTTAGGGGCTATGGCTACACCTTC

abundance: -
d_gene: -
j_gene: TRBJ2-1
v_gene: TRBV30
len: 16
CDR3aa: CAWIGFSGSGYNEQFF
CDR3nt: TGTGCCTGGATTGGATTTAGCGGAAGTGGGTACAATGAGCAGTTCTTC

abundance: few
d_gene: TRBD1
j_gene: TRBJ1-3
v_gene: TRBV29-1
len: 13
CDR3aa: CSVEGQPGNTIYF
CDR3nt: TGCAGCGTTGAGGGACAGCCTGGAAACACCATATATTTT